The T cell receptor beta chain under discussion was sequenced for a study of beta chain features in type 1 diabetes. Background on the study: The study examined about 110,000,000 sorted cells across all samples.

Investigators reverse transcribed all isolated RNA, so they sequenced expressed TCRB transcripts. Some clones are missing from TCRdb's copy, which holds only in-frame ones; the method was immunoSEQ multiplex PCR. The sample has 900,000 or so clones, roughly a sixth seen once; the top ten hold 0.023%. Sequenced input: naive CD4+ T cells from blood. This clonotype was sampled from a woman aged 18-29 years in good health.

The CDR3, as DNA: TGCGCCAGCAGCCAAGATTTCCGGGGATCAGATACGCAGTATTTT. Its translation is CASSQDFRGSDTQYF. This chain links TRBV4-3 with TRBJ2-3; a weak D match, TRBD2 (5 bases). Germline loops: CDR1 LGHNA, CDR2 YSLEER. This CDR3 region has 15 residues. The V end lost 0 bases, the J end lost 4 bases, and 11 bases lay between the germline ends.